These 30 T cell receptor beta chains were all obtained from the same sample, sequenced in a study of long-term antiretroviral therapy in people with HIV. Version v3.0 of the immunoSEQ assay was performed at survey level. Repertoires were generated with immunoSEQ multiplex PCR, while TCRdb's copy carries only in-frame clones and drops some. The sample lists around 20,000 clones; about 82% were seen once. The sample was unsorted PBMCs, taken approximately 4 years after starting antiretroviral therapy. The receptors derive from a man younger than 35 with HIV.

The chain uses TRBV14 and TRBJ2-1, with D perhaps matching TRBD2 (6 bases). V lost 0 bases, J lost 4 bases, and 13 bases lay in between. The germline gives CDR1 SGHDN, CDR2 FVKESK. The CDR3 loop spans 16 amino acids. The CDR3, as DNA: TGTGCCAGCAGCCAAGACGGAGGGGTGGTTTACAATGAGCAGTTCTTC. Translating it yields CASSQDGGVVYNEQFF.

The chain links TRBV29-1 to TRBJ1-4; D unclear. V was shortened by 7 bases and J by 1 base, with 4 bases between the two germline ends. The CDR3 totals 11 residues. Germline CDR1 SQVTM, CDR2 ANQGSEA. The CDR3 loop is CSGGTNEKLFF. CDR3 sequence (DNA): TGCAGCGGTGGAACTAATGAAAAACTGTTTTTT. The whole variable domain, remainder taken from reference TRBV29-1 and TRBJ1-4, is SAVISQKPSRDICQRGTSLTIQCQVDSQVTMMFWYRQQPGQSLTLIATANQGSEATYESGFVIDKFPISRPNLTFSTLTVSNMSPEDSSIYLCSGGTNEKLFFGSGTQLSVL.

The chain couples TRBV4-1 to TRBJ1-2; possibly TRBD1 for D (5 bases). Per germline, CDR1 MGHRA and CDR2 YSYEKL. The CDR3 extends over 13 amino acids. V was pared by 1 base and J by 4 bases, with 7 bases between. The CDR3, as DNA: TGCGCCAGCAGCCAAGGGGGACTCTATGGCTACACCTTC. Translated, it gives CASSQGGLYGYTF.

The DNA for the CDR3 is TGTGCCAGCAGCCAAGACGGGACAGGGTACCCGCACGTTGAAGCTTTCTTT. Translated, it gives CASSQDGTGYPHVEAFF. This chain links TRBV4-2 with TRBJ1-1, with 9 bases lining up with TRBD1. Germline V gives CDR1 LGHNA, CDR2 YNFKEQ. The CDR3 loop spans 17 amino acids. J gave up 7 bases and V 0 bases, and 12 bases lay outside the gene matches.

The chain employs TRBV6-1 and TRBJ2-1, with 9 bases identical to TRBD2. After removal of 1 base from V and 4 bases from J, the junction contained 2 bases not matched to a gene. From germline, CDR1 is MNHNS and CDR2 SASEGT. The CDR3 contains 15 residues. CDR3 loop: CASSEVAGAYNEQFF. The CDR3 DNA follows: TGTGCCAGCAGTGAAGTAGCGGGGGCGTACAATGAGCAGTTCTTC.

The chain carries TRBV5-6 and TRBJ1-2, with D unclear. Germline V gene data show CDR1 as SGHDT and CDR2 as YYEEEE. The V and J ends lost 0 bases and 11 bases respectively, with 14 bases between them. The CDR3 consists of 13 residues. In DNA form, the CDR3 reads TGTGCCAGCAGCTTGGGTGCCCCGACCTCGTACACCTTC. It yields the protein CASSLGAPTSYTF.

The chain employs TRBV2 and TRBJ2-2, with D perhaps TRBD2 (5 bases). CDR1 SNHLY and CDR2 FYNNEI come from the germline V gene. CDR3 length: 16 amino acids. V lost 5 bases and J lost 6, with 19 bases in between. The CDR3 loop is CASSYPGDRVAGELFF. In nucleotides, the CDR3 is TGTGCCAGCAGTTACCCCGGGGATCGAGTCGCCGGGGAGCTGTTTTTT.

This chain uses TRBV6-1 with TRBJ2-7; possibly TRBD1 for D (5 bases). The CDR3 is 14 residues long. CDR1 is MNHNS and CDR2 is SASEGT in the germline V gene. Trimming took off 6 bases at V and 1 base at J, with 13 bases between the two ends. CDR3 residues: CASSPNPGSYEQYV. The CDR3 DNA reads TGTGCCAGCAGCCCTAACCCAGGGTCCTACGAGCAGTACGTC.

J is TRBJ1-1 and V is TRBV7-6; no clear D gene. The CDR3 runs 12 residues. Germline-derived CDR1 and CDR2 are SGHVS and FNYEAQ. V lost 4 bases and J 1 base, leaving 4 bases between the germline ends. This CDR3 is CASSSRNTEAFF. The CDR3 region has the DNA TGTGCCAGCAGCTCGAGGAACACTGAAGCTTTCTTT.

This chain uses TRBV19 with TRBJ1-6; D gene ambiguous. V lost 4 bases to trimming and J lost 6 bases, with 4 bases between them. Germline V lookup: CDR1 LNHDA, CDR2 SQIVND (reference sequence). The CDR3 length is 12 residues. CDR3 coding DNA: TGTGCCAGTAGTAGACTTAATTCACCCCTCCACTTT. It specifies CASSRLNSPLHF.

This chain links TRBV5-4 with TRBJ2-1; 10 nucleotides align to TRBD1. There are 15 residues in the CDR3. Losses at the gene ends were 4 bases for V and 0 bases for J; bases not matched to a gene: 1. Per the germline V gene, CDR1 is SGHNT and CDR2 is YYREEE (reference sequence). This CDR3 reads CASSRDRGSYNEQFF. CDR3 nucleotide sequence: TGTGCCAGCAGCAGGGACAGGGGCTCCTACAATGAGCAGTTCTTC.

The chain has TRBV6-5 and TRBJ1-2; no clear D. V gave up 8 bases and J gave up 0 bases, with 16 bases separating them. This CDR3 comprises 15 residues. The germline CDR1 and CDR2 sequences are MNHEY and SVGAGI. The DNA of the CDR3 is TGTGCCAGCTGGACCTTCAGAAAATCTAACTATGGCTACACCTTC. Amino acids: CASWTFRKSNYGYTF.

The chain couples TRBV6-5 to TRBJ1-2; no reliable D call. Trimming removed 1 base at V and 5 bases at J, with 14 bases between. This CDR3 has 15 residues. Germline values: CDR1 MNHEY, CDR2 SVGAGI. CDR3 nucleotide sequence: TGTGCCAGCAGTTACTACAAAGGACGGGATTATGGCTACACCTTC. This gives the protein CASSYYKGRDYGYTF.

This chain connects TRBV6-1 to TRBJ1-1; tentative D call: TRBD1 (5 bases). Trimming took off 2 bases at V and 3 bases at J, with 10 bases between the two ends. Germline CDR1 reads MNHNS; CDR2 reads SASEGT. The CDR3 spans 14 residues. In DNA, the CDR3 is TGTGCCAGCAGTGAAATCCAGGGATACACTGAAGCTTTCTTT. It is translated as CASSEIQGYTEAFF.

This clone was counted once. V is TRBV28 and J is TRBJ2-7; 8 bases fit TRBD1. The CDR3 length is 12 residues. Germline loops: CDR1 MDHEN, CDR2 SYDVKM. V lost 6 bases to trimming and J lost 4 bases; unmatched junction nucleotides: 2. CDR3 protein: CASSTGGYEQYV. The CDR3 DNA is TGTGCCAGCAGCACAGGGGGGTACGAGCAGTACGTC.

The chain combines TRBV7-9 with TRBJ2-5; D gene unclear. Per the germline V gene, CDR1 is SEHNR and CDR2 is FQNEAQ (reference sequence). Trimming took 4 bases from V and 7 from J, leaving 10 bases between them. The CDR3 is made up of 12 amino acids. The CDR3 is CASSSPSGTQYF. DNA for the CDR3: TGTGCCAGCAGCTCCCCTTCTGGGACCCAGTACTTC.

The rearrangement links TRBV6-5 to TRBJ2-7; 11 nucleotides match TRBD2. The germline CDR1 and CDR2 sequences are MNHEY and SVGAGI. With V trimmed by 6 bases and J by 2 bases, 6 bases remained unmatched. This CDR3 has 15 residues. The CDR3 bases are TGTGCCAGCAGGGTGGGACTAGCGGACACCTACGAGCAGTACGTC. Residues: CASRVGLADTYEQYV.

The chain joins TRBV7-9 to TRBJ2-2; a weak D match, TRBD2 (6 bases). Germline V gene data show CDR1 as SEHNR and CDR2 as FQNEAQ (reference sequence). The CDR3 is 18 residues long. The V end lost 5 bases, the J end lost 5 bases, and 24 bases lay between the germline ends. CDR3 region: CASSTIPGAVGLTGELFF. In DNA form, the CDR3 reads TGTGCCAGCAGCACAATTCCGGGAGCTGTGGGTTTAACCGGGGAGCTGTTTTTT.

This chain uses TRBV6-1 with TRBJ2-7; D is uncertain. Looked up from germline, CDR1 is MNHNS and CDR2 is SASEGT. Trimming took 0 bases from V and 3 from J, leaving 6 bases between them. The CDR3 has 13 residues. The DNA of the CDR3 is TGTGCCAGCAGTGAAGCTCTTAACTACGAGCAGTACGTC. It yields the protein CASSEALNYEQYV.

V gene TRBV13 combines with J gene TRBJ2-5, with D possibly matching TRBD2 (5 bases). CDR1 PRHDT and CDR2 FYEKMQ come from the germline V gene (reference sequence). CDR3 size: 13 residues. Trimming left V 6 bases short and J 5 bases short, with 13 bases between. The CDR3 nucleotides read TGTGCCAGCAGGCCGGACTCGGGCGAGACCCAGTACTTC. This sequence encodes CASRPDSGETQYF.

This clone was detected once. The DNA for the CDR3 is TGTGCCAGCAAACGGGGGGCCGAGCAGTACGTC. Amino acids: CASKRGAEQYV. The V and J genes are TRBV2 and TRBJ2-7, with a weak D call TRBD2 (7 bases). The CDR3 spans 11 residues. V lost 7 bases and J lost 6, with 10 bases in between. From germline, CDR1 is SNHLY and CDR2 FYNNEI.

The V gene is TRBV7-8, the J gene TRBJ1-4; D ambiguous. The V end was cut by 1 base, the J end by 0 bases, with 15 bases between. The CDR3 runs to 18 residues. The germline V gene encodes CDR1 SGHVS and CDR2 FQNEAQ. This chain's CDR3 is CASSLVAAYSTTNEKLFF. CDR3 coding DNA: TGTGCCAGCAGCTTAGTGGCAGCCTATAGTACAACTAATGAAAAACTGTTTTTT.

V gene TRBV6-1 combines with J gene TRBJ2-1, with D unresolved. The CDR3 consists of 14 residues. In germline, CDR1 is MNHNS, CDR2 SASEGT. Trimming took 11 bases from V and 9 from J, leaving 23 bases between them. CDR3 in amino acids: CASGGQAAMGEQFF. As DNA, the CDR3 is TGTGCCTCTGGCGGTCAGGCAGCGATGGGTGAGCAGTTCTTC.

V is TRBV27 and J is TRBJ1-5; possible D gene TRBD1, 5 bases. V lost 4 bases to trimming and J lost 5 bases, with 24 bases between them. CDR3 size: 18 residues. The germline gives CDR1 MNHEY, CDR2 SMNVEV (reference sequence). CDR3 amino acids: CASSSSGPKGPNHQPQHF. Here the CDR3 DNA reads TGTGCCAGCAGTTCCTCCGGGCCGAAGGGACCGAACCATCAGCCCCAGCATTTT.

V and J are TRBV7-9 and TRBJ1-3, with no clear D. V was pared by 3 bases and J by 6 bases, with 12 bases between. The germline V gene has CDR1 SEHNR and CDR2 FQNEAQ (reference sequence). The CDR3 has 14 amino acids. This chain's CDR3 is CASSFAQEVNTIYF. CDR3 coding DNA: TGTGCCAGCAGCTTCGCTCAGGAGGTAAACACCATATATTTT.

The sample holds a few counts of this clone. This chain connects TRBV6-1 to TRBJ2-1; no reliable D call. Germline loops: CDR1 MNHNS, CDR2 SASEGT. V gave up 7 bases and J gave up 5 bases, with 12 bases separating them. This CDR3 is 13 amino acids long. CDR3 sequence reads: CASNTEAHNEQFF. The CDR3 nucleotides read TGTGCCAGCAACACCGAGGCCCACAATGAGCAGTTCTTC.

CDR3 nucleotide sequence: TGTGCCAGCAGCACAGTACCGCCTAATGAAAAACTGTTTTTT. This encodes CASSTVPPNEKLFF. The chain combines TRBV6-6 with TRBJ1-4; D is undetermined. V was clipped by 6 bases and J by 3 bases, with 11 bases between them. The germline CDR1 and CDR2 sequences are MNHNY and SVGAGI (reference sequence). The CDR3 runs 14 residues.

V gene TRBV5-1 combines with J gene TRBJ2-3; D is unclear. V lost 0 bases and J lost 6, with 8 bases in between. The germline CDR1 and CDR2 sequences are SGHRS and YFSETQ. The CDR3 length is 13 residues. The chain's CDR3 is CASSLGSGDTQYF. The CDR3, as DNA: TGCGCCAGCAGCTTGGGATCCGGGGATACGCAGTATTTT.

V gene TRBV2 combines with J gene TRBJ2-2; tentatively, D is TRBD1 or TRBD2 (5 bases each). The V gene lost 8 bases and the J gene lost 3 bases, with 16 bases spanning the gap. This CDR3 spans 15 amino acids. Per the germline V gene, CDR1 is SNHLY and CDR2 is FYNNEI. The CDR3 DNA reads TGTGCCAGCCTTAGGGACCGCCCTGACACCGGGGAGCTGTTTTTT. It yields the protein CASLRDRPDTGELFF.

The chain has TRBV2 and TRBJ1-2; D not resolved. The CDR3 has 14 amino acids. Germline V gene sequence: CDR1 SNHLY, CDR2 FYNNEI. V dropped 6 bases and J dropped 0 bases, with 11 bases sitting between them. Written as DNA, the CDR3 is TGTGCCAGCAGGGAACTAGGGACTAACTATGGCTACACCTTC. This encodes CASRELGTNYGYTF.